Below are 12 T cell receptor beta chains sequenced from a single sample in a study of identical twins. Each CDR3 protein gets one entry after TCRdb re-called the 5' RACE reads with MiXCR. The sample includes some 560,000 distinct CDR3 sequences, just under 10% of them seen just once. These sequences were also reported in another study, on yellow fever vaccine responses in identical twins.

The source material was PBMCs. The receptors stem from a woman between 18 and 30 years old in good health.

This clonotype has more than one count but fewer than ten. The CDR3 reads CASRGLAGGPENEQFF. Written as DNA, the CDR3 is TGTGCCAGCAGGGGACTAGCGGGAGGGCCGGAAAATGAGCAGTTCTTC. The chain is built from TRBV12-3 or TRBV12-4 and TRBJ2-1; 16 bases map to TRBD2. CDR3 length equals 16 residues. Trimming cost V 6 bases and J 7 bases; bases outside gene matches: 6.

This clonotype was picked up a small number of times. This sequence joins TRBV2 and TRBJ2-5; D is unclear. The V and J ends lost 6 bases and 5 bases respectively, with 7 bases between them. This CDR3 is 11 amino acids long. CDR1 is SNHLY and CDR2 is FYNNEI in the germline V gene. The CDR3 is CASRTAETQYF. Here the CDR3 DNA reads TGTGCCAGCAGGACCGCTGAGACCCAGTACTTC.

This clonotype was counted ten times or more. The rearrangement links TRBV4-3 to TRBJ2-2; possible D gene TRBD2, 6 bases. The CDR3 sequence is 16 residues long. V lost 7 bases and J 4 bases, leaving 19 bases between the germline ends. Germline-derived CDR1 and CDR2 are LGHNA and YSLEER. CDR3 in amino acids: CASNSFGGGITGELFF. The CDR3, as DNA: TGCGCCAGCAACTCCTTCGGAGGAGGGATCACCGGGGAGCTGTTTTTT.

The chain employs TRBV20-1 and TRBJ2-3; TRBD2 aligns across 10 bases. From germline, CDR1 is DFQATT and CDR2 SNEGSKA (reference sequence). Germline trimming cut 2 bases from V and 5 bases from J; bases unmatched to any gene: 16. The CDR3 has 18 residues. CDR3 in amino acids: CSARKNWELAGEGDTQYF. In DNA form, the CDR3 reads TGCAGTGCTAGAAAAAATTGGGAGCTAGCGGGAGAGGGAGATACGCAGTATTTT.

This clonotype was detected only a few times. This CDR3 reads CSATPRLVSEQFF. CDR3 coding DNA: TGCAGTGCTACCCCTAGACTAGTCTCGGAGCAGTTCTTC. The chain couples TRBV20-1 to TRBJ2-1; possible D gene TRBD2, 6 bases. V was shortened by 4 bases and J by 10 bases, with 17 bases between the two germline ends. CDR3 length: 13 amino acids. Germline V gene lookup returns CDR1 DFQATT and CDR2 SNEGSKA (reference sequence).

The V and J genes are TRBV20-1 and TRBJ1-1; TRBD1 matches at 7 bases. The germline V gene encodes CDR1 DFQATT and CDR2 SNEGSKA (reference sequence). J gave up 4 bases and V 6 bases, and 8 bases lay outside the gene matches. The CDR3 runs to 13 residues. The CDR3 spells CSAETGLFTEAFF. The CDR3 region has the DNA TGCAGTGCCGAGACAGGGCTTTTCACTGAAGCTTTCTTT.

This clonotype occurred many times. The V gene is TRBV7-9, the J gene TRBJ2-7; D might be TRBD1 (6 bases). The length of the CDR3 is 14 residues. V gave up 5 bases and J gave up 5 bases, with 16 bases separating them. The germline gives CDR1 SEHNR, CDR2 FQNEAQ (reference sequence). The CDR3 DNA reads as TGTGCCAGCAGCGGATCGGGCAGGGACAACGAGCAGTACTTC. This gives the protein CASSGSGRDNEQYF.

This clonotype has a count of ten or more. The CDR3 sequence is CASSFKRGMGDTQYF. CDR3 nucleotides: TGTGCCAGCAGTTTTAAGCGGGGGATGGGAGATACGCAGTATTTT. This chain links TRBV12-3 or TRBV12-4 with TRBJ2-3; 8 bases line up with TRBD2. The CDR3 has 15 amino acids. J lost 5 bases, V lost 3 bases, and 7 bases had no gene match.

A word on this clonotype: Its ends do not fully match the called genes, so a read error is possible. The chain couples TRBV12-3 or TRBV12-4 to TRBJ2-1, with 10 bases lining up with TRBD1. This CDR3 contains 18 residues. CDR3 nucleotides: TGTACCAGCAGTTTTTGGACGGGACAGGGGAAGGGCTACAATGAGCAGTTCTTC. It is translated as CTSSFWTGQGKGYNEQFF.

The chain recombines TRBV24-1 with TRBJ2-1; 10 bases are a match to TRBD1. CDR3 length equals 15 residues. The V gene's germline CDR1 is KGHDR and CDR2 SFDVKD. Losses at the gene ends were 4 bases for V and 9 bases for J; bases not matched to a gene: 8. The CDR3 is CATSDQDRGFGEQFF. The CDR3 DNA reads as TGTGCCACCAGTGACCAGGACAGGGGGTTTGGTGAGCAGTTCTTC.

This chain connects TRBV28 to TRBJ1-1; maybe TRBD1 (5 bases). Germline CDR1 is MDHEN and CDR2 is SYDVKM. Trimming cost V 3 bases and J 1 base, with 9 bases left between them. The CDR3 covers 14 residues. CDR3 region: CASSLGTQNTEAFF. CDR3 bases: TGTGCCAGCAGTTTGGGGACGCAGAACACTGAAGCTTTCTTT.

The table lists this clonotype with many counts. J is TRBJ2-7 and V is TRBV24-1, with D uncertain. V was cut by 7 bases and J by 5 bases, with 14 bases left in between. The CDR3 loop spans 13 amino acids. Germline V CDR1 and CDR2: KGHDR, SFDVKD. This chain's CDR3 is CATRGSGTHEQYF. As DNA, the CDR3 is TGTGCCACCAGGGGATCGGGTACGCACGAGCAGTACTTC.